This note documents a single T cell receptor (beta chain) sequence. This sample is drawn from a study of blood T cell repertoires in COVID-19. This table comes from immunoSEQ multiplex PCR, and its TCRdb copy is limited to in-frame clones, with some not included. The sample contains about 53,000 clones, roughly 90% of which appear only once. The CDR3 spans 16 residues. J lost 3 bases, V lost 0 bases, and 5 bases had no gene match. Germline CDR1 and CDR2: ENHRY and SYGVKD. The sample comprised peripheral blood. This clonotype originated in a man older than 75 with acute or convalescent COVID-19. This sequence joins TRBV10-3 and TRBJ1-5, with 7 bases lining up with TRBD1. DNA of the CDR3: TGTGCCATCAGTGAGTCGGGGACAGCCTACAATCAGCCCCAGCATTTT. This codes for CAISESGTAYNQPQHF.